The clone carrying this TCR beta chain was detected once. Antigen unknown. This sample is drawn from a study of cytomegalovirus exposure and HLA in healthy donors. CDR1 and CDR2 from the germline V gene are SGHAT and FQNNGV. This CDR3 is built from 14 residues. Trimming took 0 bases from V and 4 from J; bases not matched to a gene: 3. With 60 Vbeta and 13 Jbeta primers, the PCR was carried out. Using immunoSEQ multiplex PCR, the repertoire was profiled, and TCRdb retains in-frame clones only, with some absent. In the table there are approximately 97,000 clones, around 73% of which are singletons. The study, taken as a whole, reports: Researchers reported in a later analysis that a missense DCLRE1C variant was tied to TCR beta V- and J-gene trimming. Later analysis suggested most CMV-associated TCR beta chains were HLA-restricted. Later on, an analysis found that several of the most significant clusters appeared to be linked to common viral pathogens, which included parvovirus B19.

This chain joins TRBV11-2 and TRBJ2-7, with 7 bases lining up with TRBD1. Sequenced input: PBMCs. The TCR sequence derives from a woman in her thirties or forties in good health and CMV-seropositive. The CDR3: CASSLDRQGYEQYF. The DNA for the CDR3 is TGTGCCAGCAGCTTAGATCGACAGGGTTACGAGCAGTACTTC.